A single TCR beta chain is shown here with its context. The sample belongs to a study of beta chain features in type 1 diabetes. V was shortened by 5 bases and J by 8 bases, with 7 bases between the two germline ends. Germline V gene sequence: CDR1 SGHTA, CDR2 FQGTGA. The CDR3 spans 11 residues. Sorted CD4+ subsets: naive, central memory, regulatory, stem cell-like memory (CD45RO/CCR7/CD25/CD127/CD95/CD27 panel). Sorted populations all had greater than 95% purity. cDNA synthesis used the whole RNA isolate, giving expressed TCRB sequences. This table comes from immunoSEQ multiplex PCR, and its TCRdb copy is limited to in-frame clones, with some not included. The data contain roughly 170,000 clones, 10% to 15% of them singletons.

The TCR sequence derives from a young woman in good health. The sample was central memory CD4+ T cells from blood. The genes are TRBV7-3 and TRBJ2-1, with D unresolved. The CDR3 loop is CASSPVDEQFF. The CDR3 DNA sequence: TGTGCCAGCAGCCCTGTTGATGAGCAGTTCTTC.